This T cell receptor (beta chain) came from a study of CD8 T cells in Susac syndrome. Overall study context: Eight of the sequenced Susac syndrome patients were in remission, and roughly six had active disease.

cDNA came from roughly 0.53 to 1 ug RNA primed by random hexamers. Using its own MiXCR run on the immunoSEQ multiplex PCR reads, TCRdb lists one record per CDR3 protein. The sample gives around 200,000 distinct CDR3 sequences, just under 95% of which show up once; 0.085% to 0.1% is in the top ten. V was clipped by 3 bases and J by 8 bases, with 20 bases between them. There are 16 residues in the CDR3. The germline V gene encodes CDR1 MGHRA and CDR2 YSYEKL. This clonotype was seen a few times. This TCR came from a human donor with Susac syndrome. This sequence joins TRBV4-1 and TRBJ2-1; the D is unclear. The sequencing input was CD4+ T cells from PBMCs. This CDR3 is CASSQAFRGAYDEQFF. The CDR3 nucleotides are TGCGCCAGCAGCCAGGCCTTTAGAGGCGCCTATGATGAGCAGTTCTTC.